This T cell receptor (beta chain) was obtained from a study of cytomegalovirus exposure and HLA in healthy donors. On the study more broadly: Earlier, 95 million to 120 million unique TCR beta sequences were recovered from about 179 million T cells by an analysis. Early released data had about 80 million unique TCRs, all coming from HLA-typed donors. Among the approximately 370 donors who were genotyped, about 80% fell in the genetic ancestry cluster that is associated with self-reported Caucasian donors. The study, taken as a whole, reports: TCR beta V segments were, for the most part, productive about 87% or about 30% of the time in an earlier analysis.

With respect to this clone: Its matching antigen is unknown.

The PCR had 60 Vbeta and 13 Jbeta primers. Profiling relied on immunoSEQ multiplex PCR, and the TCRdb table lists in-frame clones only, not all of them. Among approximately 180,000 clones listed, roughly 78% were seen once. The CDR3 spans 14 residues. J was trimmed by 3 bases and V by 4 bases; bases with no gene match: 4. CDR1 is SGHTA, CDR2 FQGTGA, per germline. Sequenced input: PBMCs. The sequence came from a woman aged 45-65 years in good health and CMV-seropositive. The chain carries TRBV7-3 and TRBJ1-1; 8 bases are shared with TRBD1. The CDR3 bases are TGTGCCAGCAGCTCACAGGGGGATGACACTGAAGCTTTCTTT. It translates to CASSSQGDDTEAFF.